The rows below give T cell receptor beta chains drawn from one sample of a study of blood T cell repertoires in COVID-19. Sequenced by immunoSEQ multiplex PCR; TCRdb stores in-frame clones only, minus some. The sample shows more than 45,000 clones, around nine tenths of them seen only once. Sequencing input: peripheral blood. The origin of the receptors is a man in his sixties with active or convalescent COVID-19. CDR3s include the opening cysteine and the closing phenylalanine or tryptophan. D genes are given only for firm matches. Clone size is not always given. Where it is, it says once, few, many or a class for expanded clones.

DNA: TGTGCCAGCTCACTCAGGACAGGGGAAAATCAGCCCCAGCATTTT; CDR3: CASSLRTGENQPQHF; J: TRBJ1-5; size: NA; D: TRBD1; V: TRBV18
DNA: TGTGCCAGCAGTTCTTCCAGGGGGCAGACTGAAGCTTTCTTT; CDR3: CASSSSRGQTEAFF; J: TRBJ1-1; size: few; D: TRBD1; V: TRBV6-6
DNA: TGTGCCAGCAGTGAGCACAGCAACAACTATGGCTACACCTTC; CDR3: CASSEHSNNYGYTF; J: TRBJ1-2; size: NA; D: NA; V: TRBV2
DNA: TGTGCCAGCAGAAGACTGCCGGAGAACACTGAAGCTTTCTTT; CDR3: CASRRLPENTEAFF; J: TRBJ1-1; size: NA; D: NA; V: TRBV28
DNA: TGTGCCAGCAAATCAACAGGGGATAGCTATGGCTACACCTTC; CDR3: CASKSTGDSYGYTF; J: TRBJ1-2; size: NA; D: TRBD1; V: TRBV2
DNA: TGCGCCAGCAGCCGTTTTTCTTCCGGGACAGGGTTCACTGAAGCTTTCTTT; CDR3: CASSRFSSGTGFTEAFF; J: TRBJ1-1; size: NA; D: TRBD1; V: TRBV4-1
DNA: TGTGCCAGCAGTTCTAGGACAGGGGCTAATGAAAAACTGTTTTTT; CDR3: CASSSRTGANEKLFF; J: TRBJ1-4; size: NA; D: TRBD1; V: TRBV27
DNA: TGTGCCAGCTTAACAGAACAAGAGACCCAGTACTTC; CDR3: CASLTEQETQYF; J: TRBJ2-5; size: NA; D: NA; V: TRBV2
DNA: TGTGCCAGCAGCTTGGAGATGATAAACACCATATATTTT; CDR3: CASSLEMINTIYF; J: TRBJ1-3; size: NA; D: NA; V: TRBV7-8
DNA: TGCGCCAGCAGCCAACCTGGGACTAATCAGCCCCAGCATTTT; CDR3: CASSQPGTNQPQHF; J: TRBJ1-5; size: NA; D: NA; V: TRBV4-1
DNA: TGTGCCTGGAACTCAGCGGGGGCTAGCACAGATACGCAGTATTTT; CDR3: CAWNSAGASTDTQYF; J: TRBJ2-3; size: NA; D: TRBD2; V: TRBV30
DNA: TGTGCCAGCTCAACCGGACAGGGCCAGCCCCAGCATTTT; CDR3: CASSTGQGQPQHF; J: TRBJ1-5; size: NA; D: TRBD1; V: TRBV18
DNA: TGTGTCAGAAGCTTAAGACTAGCGGGGGCCACAGATACGCAGTATTTT; CDR3: CVRSLRLAGATDTQYF; J: TRBJ2-3; size: NA; D: NA; V: TRBV7-5
DNA: TGTGCCAGCAGTTTAGGTCAGTCAAACATTCAGTACTTC; CDR3: CASSLGQSNIQYF; J: TRBJ2-4; size: NA; D: NA; V: TRBV28
DNA: TGTGCCAGCACCCCCAGGGTGGGTGAAGGGCAGCCCCAGCATTTT; CDR3: CASTPRVGEGQPQHF; J: TRBJ1-5; size: NA; D: NA; V: TRBV6-5
DNA: TGCGCCAGCAGTTCGGATCCGGGACAGAACTACGAGCAGTACTTC; CDR3: CASSSDPGQNYEQYF; J: TRBJ2-7; size: NA; D: TRBD1; V: TRBV5-1
DNA: TGTGCCAGCAGCGAACGGACAGGAATGAACACTGAAGCTTTCTTT; CDR3: CASSERTGMNTEAFF; J: TRBJ1-1; size: NA; D: TRBD1; V: TRBV5-6
DNA: TGCGCCAGTAAAGGACAGGGGGCTACGTACGAGCAGTACTTC; CDR3: CASKGQGATYEQYF; J: TRBJ2-7; size: NA; D: TRBD1; V: TRBV5-1
DNA: TGTGCCAGCAGCCTCCTCGGGGGTGAGCAGTTCTTC; CDR3: CASSLLGGEQFF; J: TRBJ2-1; size: once; D: NA; V: TRBV9